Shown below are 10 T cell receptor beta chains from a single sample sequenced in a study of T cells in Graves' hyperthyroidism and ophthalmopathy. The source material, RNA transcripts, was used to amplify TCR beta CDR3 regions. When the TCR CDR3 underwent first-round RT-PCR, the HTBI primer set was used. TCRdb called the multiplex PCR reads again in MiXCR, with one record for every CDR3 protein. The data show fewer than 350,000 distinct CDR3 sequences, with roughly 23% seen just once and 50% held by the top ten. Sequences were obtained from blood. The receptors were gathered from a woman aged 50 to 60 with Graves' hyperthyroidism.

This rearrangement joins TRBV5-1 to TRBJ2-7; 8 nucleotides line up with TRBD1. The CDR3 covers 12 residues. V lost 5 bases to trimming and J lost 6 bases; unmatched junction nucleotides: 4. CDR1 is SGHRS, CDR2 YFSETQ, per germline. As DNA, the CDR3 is TGCGCCAGCAGTTACACAGGGGGCGAGCAGTACTTC. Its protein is CASSYTGGEQYF.

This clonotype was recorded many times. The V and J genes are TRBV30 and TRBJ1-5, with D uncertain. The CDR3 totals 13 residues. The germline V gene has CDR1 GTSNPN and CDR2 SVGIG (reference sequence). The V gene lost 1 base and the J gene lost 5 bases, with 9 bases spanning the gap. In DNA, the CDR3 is TGTGCCTGGAGTGCCCGGATTGATCAGCCCCAGCATTTT. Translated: CAWSARIDQPQHF.

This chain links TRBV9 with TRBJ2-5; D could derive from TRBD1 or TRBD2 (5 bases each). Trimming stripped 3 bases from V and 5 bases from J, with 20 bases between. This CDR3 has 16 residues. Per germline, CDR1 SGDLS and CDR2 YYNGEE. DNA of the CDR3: TGTGCCAGCAGCGATGCATATGGGGGAAGAGCTGAGACCCAGTACTTC. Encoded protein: CASSDAYGGRAETQYF.

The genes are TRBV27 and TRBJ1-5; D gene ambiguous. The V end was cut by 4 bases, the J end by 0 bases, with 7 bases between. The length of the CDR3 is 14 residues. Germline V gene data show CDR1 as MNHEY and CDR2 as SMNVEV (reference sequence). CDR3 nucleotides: TGTGCCAGCAGTTCCTCAGATAGCAATCAGCCCCAGCATTTT. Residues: CASSSSDSNQPQHF.

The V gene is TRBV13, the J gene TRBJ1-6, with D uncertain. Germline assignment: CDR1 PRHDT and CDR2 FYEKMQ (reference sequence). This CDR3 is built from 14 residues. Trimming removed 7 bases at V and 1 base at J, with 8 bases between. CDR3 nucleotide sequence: TGTGCCAGCAATCGCCGGTCCTATAATTCACCCCTCCACTTT. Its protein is CASNRRSYNSPLHF.

DNA for the CDR3: TGTGCCAGCAACCTTACGGGGGGGAGTAGACGACGATCACCCCTCCACTTT. Translated, it gives CASNLTGGSRRRSPLHF. This chain joins TRBV2 and TRBJ1-6, with D perhaps matching TRBD1 (5 bases). CDR3 length equals 17 residues. Germline V lookup: CDR1 SNHLY, CDR2 FYNNEI. V lost 7 bases to trimming and J lost 10 bases, with 26 bases between them. The full variable domain, with the rest looked up from reference TRBV2 and TRBJ1-6, is EPEVTQTPSHQVTQMGQEVILRCVPISNHLYFYWYRQILGQKVEFLVSFYNNEISEKSEIFDDQFSVERPDGSNFTLKIRSTKLEDSAMYFCASNLTGGSRRRSPLHFGNGTRLTVT.

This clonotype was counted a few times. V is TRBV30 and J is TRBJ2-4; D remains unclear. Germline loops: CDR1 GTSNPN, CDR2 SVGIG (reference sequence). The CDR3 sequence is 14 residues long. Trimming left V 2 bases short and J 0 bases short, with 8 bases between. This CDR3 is CAWSSAGAKNIQYF. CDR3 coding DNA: TGTGCCTGGAGTTCGGCAGGAGCCAAAAACATTCAGTACTTC.

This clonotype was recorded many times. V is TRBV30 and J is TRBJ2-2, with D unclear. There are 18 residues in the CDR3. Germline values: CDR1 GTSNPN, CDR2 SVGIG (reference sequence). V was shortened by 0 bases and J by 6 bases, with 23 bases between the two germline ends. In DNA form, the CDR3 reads TGTGCCTGGAGTGTTTTGGCCCATACCGGGTATCTGGCCGGGGAGCTGTTTTTT. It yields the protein CAWSVLAHTGYLAGELFF.

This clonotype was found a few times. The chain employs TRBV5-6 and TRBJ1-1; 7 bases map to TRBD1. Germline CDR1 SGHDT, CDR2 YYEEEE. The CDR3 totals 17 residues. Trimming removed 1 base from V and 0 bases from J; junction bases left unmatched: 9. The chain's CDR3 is CASSLLGGDSMNTEAFF. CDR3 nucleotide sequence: TGTGCCAGCAGCTTGTTAGGGGGCGATTCCATGAACACTGAAGCTTTCTTT.

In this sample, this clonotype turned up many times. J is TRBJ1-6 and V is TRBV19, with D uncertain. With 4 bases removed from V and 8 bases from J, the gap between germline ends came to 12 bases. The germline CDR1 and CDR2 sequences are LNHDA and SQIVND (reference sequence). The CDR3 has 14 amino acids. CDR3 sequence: CASSTSGFDSPLHF. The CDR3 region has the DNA TGTGCCAGTAGTACCAGCGGGTTTGATTCACCCCTCCACTTT.